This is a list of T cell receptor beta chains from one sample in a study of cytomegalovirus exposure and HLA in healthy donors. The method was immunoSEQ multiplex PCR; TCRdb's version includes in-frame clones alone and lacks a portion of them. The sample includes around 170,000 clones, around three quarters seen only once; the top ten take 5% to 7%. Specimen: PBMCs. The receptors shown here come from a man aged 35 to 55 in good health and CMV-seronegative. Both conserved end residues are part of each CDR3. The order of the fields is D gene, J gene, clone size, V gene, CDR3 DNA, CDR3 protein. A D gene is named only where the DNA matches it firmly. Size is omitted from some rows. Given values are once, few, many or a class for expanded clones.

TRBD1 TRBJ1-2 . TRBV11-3 TGTGCCAGCAGCTTAGGAGACAGGGTACCCAACTATGGCTACACCTTC CASSLGDRVPNYGYTF
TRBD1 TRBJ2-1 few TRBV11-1 TGTGCCAGCAGCTTACCCGGGACAGGGGTTGGTGAGCAGTTCTTC CASSLPGTGVGEQFF
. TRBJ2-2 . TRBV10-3 TGTGCCATCAGTGAGTCGCGGGTTCCGAACACCGGGGAGCTGTTTTTT CAISESRVPNTGELFF
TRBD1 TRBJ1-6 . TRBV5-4 TGTGCCAGCAGCTTCCGGGACAGGGAAAATTCACCCCTCCACTTT CASSFRDRENSPLHF
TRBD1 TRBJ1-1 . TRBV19 TGTGCCAGTAGTATAGATCCCCGCCCGAGGACACCCAGGGGGACTGAAGCTTTCTTT CASSIDPRPRTPRGTEAFF
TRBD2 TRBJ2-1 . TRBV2 TGTGCCAGCACCGGTAGCGGGGGGGCCTCTATTGCTGAGCAGTTCTTC CASTGSGGASIAEQFF
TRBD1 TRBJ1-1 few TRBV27 TGTGCCAGCAGAGGACAGGATTACATGAACACTGAAGCTTTCTTT CASRGQDYMNTEAFF
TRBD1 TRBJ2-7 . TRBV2 TGTGCCAGCTTGGACAGGGTTTACTCCTACGAGCAGTACTTC CASLDRVYSYEQYF
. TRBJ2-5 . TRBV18 TGTGCCAGCTCACCCCAGGGGTTGGTCGGCGAGACCCAGTACTTC CASSPQGLVGETQYF
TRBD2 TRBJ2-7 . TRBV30 TGTGCCTGGAGAGGGGATGGGAGGGCCAACGAGCAGTACTTC CAWRGDGRANEQYF
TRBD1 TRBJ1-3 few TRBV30 TGTGCCTGGCGGAGTGTACGTGGGACAGGAAACTCTGGAAACACCATATATTTT CAWRSVRGTGNSGNTIYF
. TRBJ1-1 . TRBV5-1 TGCGCCAGCAGCTTGGATGCGGGGGGGAACACTGAAGCTTTCTTT CASSLDAGGNTEAFF
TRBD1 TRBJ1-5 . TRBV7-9 TGTGCCAGCAGCTGGGGGGACAGCAGAAATCAGCCCCAGCATTTT CASSWGDSRNQPQHF
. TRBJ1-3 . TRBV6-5 TGTGCCAGCAGTCCACAGGGTGGTGGAAACACCATATATTTT CASSPQGGGNTIYF
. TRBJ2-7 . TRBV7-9 TGTTCCAGCAGTCCAGGGGTTTACGAGCAGTACTTC CSSSPGVYEQYF
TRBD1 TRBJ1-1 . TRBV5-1 TGCGCCAGCAGCTTGTCAGGGGGCGGCACTGAAGCTTTCTTT CASSLSGGGTEAFF
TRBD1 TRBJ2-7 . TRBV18 TGTGCCAGCTCACGGACAGGGGACGGTAGCGAGCAGTACTTC CASSRTGDGSEQYF
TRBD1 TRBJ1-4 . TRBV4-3 TGCGCCAGCAGCCAGGACTCAGGGGGAAGAGAAAAACTGTTTTTT CASSQDSGGREKLFF
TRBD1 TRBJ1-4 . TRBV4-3 TGCGCCAGCAGCCAGGGGACAGGGGATGAAAAACTGTTTTTT CASSQGTGDEKLFF
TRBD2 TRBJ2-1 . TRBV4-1 TGCGCCAGCAGCCAACCGGGGGGTGGAGGCCCGCGGGGATACAATGAGCAGTTCTTC CASSQPGGGGPRGYNEQFF
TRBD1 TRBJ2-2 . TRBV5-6 TGTGCCAGCAGTCGGACAGGGGGAGTCGGGGAGCTGTTTTTT CASSRTGGVGELFF
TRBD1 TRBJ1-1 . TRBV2 TGTGCCAGCAGTCCTCAGGGGGCGGCGGGCACTGAAGCTTTCTTT CASSPQGAAGTEAFF
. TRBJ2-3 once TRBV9 TGTGCCAGCAGCTCCCGACTAGGGAGGACAGATACGCAGTATTTT CASSSRLGRTDTQYF
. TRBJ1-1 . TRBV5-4 TGTGCCAGCAGCTTGGTAATGAACACTGAAGCTTTCTTT CASSLVMNTEAFF
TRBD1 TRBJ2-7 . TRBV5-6 TGTGCCAGCAGCTTGCTCGGACAGGTTCCCTACGAGCAGTACTTC CASSLLGQVPYEQYF
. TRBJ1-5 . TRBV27 TGTGCCAGCAGCTTAGGAGGGGTTCTCAATCAGCCCCAGCATTTT CASSLGGVLNQPQHF
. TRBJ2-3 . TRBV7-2 TGTGCCAGCAGCTTAGGTGAGAGGGATACGCAGTATTTT CASSLGERDTQYF
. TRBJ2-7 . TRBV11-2 TGTGCCAGCAGCTTAGACCGACAGGTCTCCTACGAGCAGTACTTC CASSLDRQVSYEQYF
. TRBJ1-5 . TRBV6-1 TGTGCCAGCAACCCAGGGCCCGCTCAGCCCCAGCATTTT CASNPGPAQPQHF
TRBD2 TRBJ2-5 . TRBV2 TGTGCCAGCAGTTTCGAGCGGGAGTCTCGGGAGACCCAGTACTTC CASSFERESRETQYF
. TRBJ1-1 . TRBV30 TGTGCCTGGAGTGTATTAATAGCGGCTGAAGCTTTCTTT CAWSVLIAAEAFF
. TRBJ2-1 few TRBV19 TGTGCCAGTAGCGCAGGGTACGATTACGATGAGCAGTTCTTC CASSAGYDYDEQFF
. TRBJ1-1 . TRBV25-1 TGTGCCAGCAGTGAATCCTTTCGGGGGAACACTGAAGCTTTCTTT CASSESFRGNTEAFF
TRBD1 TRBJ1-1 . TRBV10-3 TGTGCCATCAGTGAGTCGAACAGGGGCTTTCGGGGAAACACTGAAGCTTTCTTT CAISESNRGFRGNTEAFF
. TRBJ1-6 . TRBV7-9 TGTGCCAGCAGCACGGGACGGACAGAAGACTCACCCCTCCACTTT CASSTGRTEDSPLHF
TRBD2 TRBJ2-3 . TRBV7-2 TGTGCCAGCAGCTCCCTCCAGACTAGCGGGGGGACAAAGGATACGCAGTATTTT CASSSLQTSGGTKDTQYF
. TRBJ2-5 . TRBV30 TGTGCCTGGAGCCCAGGGGTACAAGAGACCCAGTACTTC CAWSPGVQETQYF
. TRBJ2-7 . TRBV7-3 TGTGCCAGCAGCTTAGGCTCCGGGGCCTACGAGCAGTACTTC CASSLGSGAYEQYF
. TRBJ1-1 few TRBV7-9 TGTGCCAGCAGCTTACTGACAGGAGAGACTGAAGCTTTCTTT CASSLLTGETEAFF
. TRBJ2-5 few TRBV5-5 TGTGCCAGCAGCTCCCAGGGGTTACAGACCCAGTACTTC CASSSQGLQTQYF
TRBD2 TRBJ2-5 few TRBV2 TGTGCCAGCAGCCTTAGCGGGGTGCGAGAGACCCAGTACTTC CASSLSGVRETQYF
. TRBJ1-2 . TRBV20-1 TGCAGTGTTAAACAGGGATATGGCTACACCTTC CSVKQGYGYTF
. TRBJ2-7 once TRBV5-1 TGCGCCAGCAGCTTGGTTCCAGGATCAAGCTCCTACGAGCAGTACTTC CASSLVPGSSSYEQYF
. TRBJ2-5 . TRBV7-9 TGTGCCAGCAGCCCCTCCTCGGAGACCCAGTACTTC CASSPSSETQYF
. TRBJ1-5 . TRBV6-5 TGTGCCAGCAGTTACTCGCAGAATCAGCCCCAGCATTTT CASSYSQNQPQHF
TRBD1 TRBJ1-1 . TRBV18 TGTGCCAGCTCACAAGTTGGGACAGGGCTGTTCGTCGAAGCTTTCTTT CASSQVGTGLFVEAFF